Below are 5 T cell receptor beta chains sequenced from a single sample in a study of lymphopenia after photon versus proton radiotherapy. Libraries were prepared by immunoSEQ multiplex PCR; TCRdb keeps only in-frame clonotypes and omits some of them. The sample lists 40,000 or so clones, 85% to 90% occurring once. The sequencing used peripheral blood, collected from a patient treated with photon-based radiotherapy. All receptors derive from a man aged 40-49 years with gastric cancer.

This chain links TRBV5-4 with TRBJ2-5; 9 nucleotides line up with TRBD1. The CDR3 totals 15 residues. The germline V gene has CDR1 SGHNT and CDR2 YYREEE (reference sequence). With V trimmed by 4 bases and J by 2 bases, 6 bases remained unmatched. The CDR3: CASSPGQGGQETQYF. CDR3 sequence (DNA): TGTGCCAGCAGCCCGGGACAGGGTGGGCAAGAGACCCAGTACTTC.

V usage is TRBV5-5 and J usage is TRBJ1-6, with a tentative D call TRBD1 (5 bases). Germline V lookup: CDR1 SGHKS, CDR2 YYEKEE (reference sequence). V lost 4 bases and J 5 bases, leaving 16 bases between the germline ends. The CDR3 has 16 residues. CDR3 residues: CASSPRVPGNNSPLHF. For the CDR3, the DNA is TGTGCCAGCAGCCCGAGGGTGCCAGGGAATAATTCACCCCTCCACTTT.

This clone was seen a few times. In the same sample, other DNA sequences code for this CDR3. The chain joins TRBV4-3 to TRBJ1-5; possibly TRBD1 for D (6 bases). The CDR3 extends over 13 amino acids. Germline loops: CDR1 LGHNA, CDR2 YSLEER. Trimming pared 0 bases from V and 6 bases from J, leaving 6 bases between. CDR3 amino acids: CASSQDRGQPQHF. Here the CDR3 DNA reads TGCGCCAGCAGCCAAGACAGGGGTCAGCCCCAGCATTTT.

The V and J genes are TRBV6-6 and TRBJ1-5, with 8 nucleotides matching TRBD1. CDR1 is MNHNY, CDR2 SVGAGI, per germline (reference sequence). This CDR3 is 14 amino acids long. Germline trimming cut 4 bases from V and 5 bases from J; bases unmatched to any gene: 4. CDR3: CASSSGQGDQPQHF. CDR3 bases: TGTGCCAGCAGTTCAGGACAGGGAGATCAGCCCCAGCATTTT.

The rearrangement uses TRBV6-5 and TRBJ2-7; tentatively, D is TRBD2 (5 bases). This CDR3 contains 14 residues. V lost 2 bases to trimming and J lost 4 bases, with 12 bases between them. The V gene's germline CDR1 is MNHEY and CDR2 SVGAGI. The CDR3 nucleotides are TGTGCCAGCAGTTACAAGGGTCGGGGATACGAGCAGTACTTC. It is translated as CASSYKGRGYEQYF.